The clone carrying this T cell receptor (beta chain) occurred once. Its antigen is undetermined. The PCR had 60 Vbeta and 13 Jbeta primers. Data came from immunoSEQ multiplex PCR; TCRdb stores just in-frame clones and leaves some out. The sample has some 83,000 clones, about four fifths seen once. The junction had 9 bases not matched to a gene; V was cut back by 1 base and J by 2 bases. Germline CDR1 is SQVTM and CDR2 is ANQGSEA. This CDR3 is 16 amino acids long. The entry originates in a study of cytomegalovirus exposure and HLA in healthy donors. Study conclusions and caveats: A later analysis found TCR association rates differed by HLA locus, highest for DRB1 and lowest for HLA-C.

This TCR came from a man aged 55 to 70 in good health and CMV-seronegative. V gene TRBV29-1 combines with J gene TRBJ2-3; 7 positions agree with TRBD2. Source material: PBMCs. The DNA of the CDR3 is TGCAGCGTTGAAGGGGGGGGTTCACGGCACACAGATACGCAGTATTTT. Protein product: CSVEGGGSRHTDTQYF.